A selection of T cell receptor beta chains follows, all from one sample in a study of OX40 agonist ivuxolimab in advanced cancers. Profiled with immunoSEQ multiplex PCR; TCRdb holds only in-frame clones, not every one. The sample has tens of thousands of clones, about 86% seen once; the top ten hold approximately 1.6%. This specimen was CD4+ or CD8+ T cells sorted from blood, taken in a trial of the OX40 agonist ivuxolimab. The receptors were sampled from an adult with an advanced solid tumor such as melanoma, head and neck, liver or kidney cancer. Both conserved end residues are part of each CDR3. The order of the fields is CDR3 protein, J gene, V gene.

CSVLAGGPTDTQYF | TRBJ2-3 | TRBV29-1
CASRASGLPQETQYF | TRBJ2-5 | TRBV27
CASSVAGGSYNEQFF | TRBJ2-1 | TRBV9
CASSLRVLAANTEELFF | TRBJ2-2 | TRBV28
CASSLRGGTDTQYF | TRBJ2-3 | TRBV5-1
CASTTQETQYF | TRBJ2-5 | TRBV21-1
CASSQAAPGQGATGELFF | TRBJ2-2 | TRBV4-3
CASSPHRGSSYNEQFF | TRBJ2-1 | TRBV7-9
CATSRERAGSYEQYF | TRBJ2-7 | TRBV15
CSVWTSGNEQYF | TRBJ2-7 | TRBV29-1